This T cell receptor beta chain was captured in a study of response to subunit inactivated influenza vaccine. General study findings and limits: Researchers suggested that each seasonal influenza vaccination recruits few new T cells.

TCRdb reprocessed the RT-PCR reads with MiXCR, giving one entry per CDR3 protein. The sample lists fewer than 800,000 distinct CDR3 sequences, 15% to 18% occurring once. The CDR3 extends over 16 amino acids. Germline loops: CDR1 SGHTA, CDR2 FQGNSA. After removal of 5 bases from V and 7 bases from J, the junction contained 15 bases not matched to a gene. This clonotype has ten or more counts. Antigen specificity is unknown. This clonotype was obtained from a man aged 50 to 60 who received an inactivated influenza vaccine. The rearrangement uses TRBV7-2 and TRBJ1-1; TRBD1 aligns across 8 bases. Here the sequenced sample was PBMCs from blood, taken about 12 days after vaccination. The CDR3: CASSQGQATNYGEAFF. For the CDR3, the DNA is TGTGCCAGCAGCCAGGGACAGGCAACTAATTATGGTGAAGCTTTCTTT.